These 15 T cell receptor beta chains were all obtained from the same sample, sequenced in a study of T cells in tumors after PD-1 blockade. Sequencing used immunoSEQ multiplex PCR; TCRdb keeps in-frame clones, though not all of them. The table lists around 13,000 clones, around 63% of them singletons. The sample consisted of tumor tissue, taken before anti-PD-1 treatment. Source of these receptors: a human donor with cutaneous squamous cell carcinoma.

The CDR3 reads CASSYRWSSSYNEQFF. In nucleotides, the CDR3 is TGTGCCAGCAGTTATCGCTGGTCCAGCTCCTACAATGAGCAGTTCTTC. The chain links TRBV6-5 to TRBJ2-1; D is uncertain. V dropped 3 bases and J dropped 0 bases, with 12 bases sitting between them. The V gene's germline CDR1 is MNHEY and CDR2 SVGAGI. The CDR3 totals 16 residues.

CDR3 loop: CASRCGRVRALRNTEAFF. The CDR3 DNA reads TGTGCAAGTCGCTGTGGGAGGGTCCGGGCCCTTAGGAACACTGAAGCTTTCTTT. This chain links TRBV12-2 with TRBJ1-1. TRBV12-2 is labeled a pseudogene. This CDR3 region has 18 residues.

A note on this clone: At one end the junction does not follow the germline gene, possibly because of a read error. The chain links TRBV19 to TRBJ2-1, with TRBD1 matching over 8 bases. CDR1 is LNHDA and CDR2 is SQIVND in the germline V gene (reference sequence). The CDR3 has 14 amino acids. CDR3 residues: CASRIGQGVDEQFF. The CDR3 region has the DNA TGTGCCAGTAGGATAGGACAGGGCGTGGATGAGCAGTTCTTC.

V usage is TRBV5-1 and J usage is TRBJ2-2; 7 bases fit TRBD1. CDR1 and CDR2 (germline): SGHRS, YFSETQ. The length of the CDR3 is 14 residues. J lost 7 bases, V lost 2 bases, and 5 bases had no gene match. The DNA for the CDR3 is TGCGCCAGCAGCTTCGACAGGGTTGGCGGGGAGCTGTTTTTT. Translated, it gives CASSFDRVGGELFF.

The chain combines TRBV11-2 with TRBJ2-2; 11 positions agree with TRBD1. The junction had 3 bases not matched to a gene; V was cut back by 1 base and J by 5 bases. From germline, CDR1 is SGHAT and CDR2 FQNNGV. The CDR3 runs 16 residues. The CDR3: CASSLAGTGGTGELFF. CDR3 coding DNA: TGTGCCAGCAGCTTAGCAGGGACAGGGGGTACCGGGGAGCTGTTTTTT.

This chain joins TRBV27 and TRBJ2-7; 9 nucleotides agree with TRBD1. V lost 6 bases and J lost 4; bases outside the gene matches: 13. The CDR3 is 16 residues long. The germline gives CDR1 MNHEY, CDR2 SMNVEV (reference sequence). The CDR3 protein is CASRTVTGGVTYEQYF. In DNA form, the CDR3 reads TGTGCCAGCAGGACCGTGACAGGGGGGGTTACTTACGAGCAGTACTTC.

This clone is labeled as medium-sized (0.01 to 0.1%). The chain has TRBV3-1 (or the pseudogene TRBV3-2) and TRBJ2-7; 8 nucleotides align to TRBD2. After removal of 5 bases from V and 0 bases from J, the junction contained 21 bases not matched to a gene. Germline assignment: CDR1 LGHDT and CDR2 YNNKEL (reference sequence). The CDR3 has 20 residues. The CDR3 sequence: CASSLTVGPAGVIPSYEQYF. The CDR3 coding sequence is TGTGCCAGCAGCTTAACGGTGGGGCCAGCGGGAGTAATACCCTCCTACGAGCAGTACTTC.

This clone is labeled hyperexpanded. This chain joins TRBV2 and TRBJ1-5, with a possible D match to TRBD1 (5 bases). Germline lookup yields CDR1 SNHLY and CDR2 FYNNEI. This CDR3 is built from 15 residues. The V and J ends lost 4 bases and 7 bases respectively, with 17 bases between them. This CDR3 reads CASSAENPRGQPQHF. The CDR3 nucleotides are TGTGCCAGCAGTGCTGAGAACCCCCGGGGCCAGCCCCAGCATTTT.

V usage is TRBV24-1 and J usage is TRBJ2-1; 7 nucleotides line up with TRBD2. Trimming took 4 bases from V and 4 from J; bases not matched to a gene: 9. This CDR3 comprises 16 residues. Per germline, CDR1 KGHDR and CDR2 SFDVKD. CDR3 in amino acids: CATSESGLGDYNEQFF. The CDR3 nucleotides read TGTGCCACCAGTGAATCAGGACTAGGAGATTACAATGAGCAGTTCTTC.

The CDR3 DNA sequence: TGTGCCAGCAGTTACACATACAGAGAAAACGAGCAGTACTTC. Its protein is CASSYTYRENEQYF. The gene calls are TRBV6-5 and TRBJ2-7; D not certain. This CDR3 is 14 amino acids long. CDR1 is MNHEY and CDR2 is SVGAGI in the germline V gene. Trimming removed 2 bases from V and 5 bases from J, with 13 bases in between.

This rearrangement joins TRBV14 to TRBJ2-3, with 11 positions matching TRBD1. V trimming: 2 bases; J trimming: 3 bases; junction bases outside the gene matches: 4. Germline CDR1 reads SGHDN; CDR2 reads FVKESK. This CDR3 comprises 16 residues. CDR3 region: CASSQKRDRGTDTQYF. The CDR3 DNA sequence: TGTGCCAGCAGCCAAAAGAGGGACAGGGGGACAGATACGCAGTATTTT.

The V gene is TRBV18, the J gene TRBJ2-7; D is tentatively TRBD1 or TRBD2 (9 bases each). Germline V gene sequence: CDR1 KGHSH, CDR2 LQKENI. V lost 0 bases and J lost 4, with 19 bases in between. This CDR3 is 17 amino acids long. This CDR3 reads CASSPPSSGTGWYEQYF. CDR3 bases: TGTGCCAGCTCACCACCTTCTAGCGGGACAGGGTGGTACGAGCAGTACTTC.

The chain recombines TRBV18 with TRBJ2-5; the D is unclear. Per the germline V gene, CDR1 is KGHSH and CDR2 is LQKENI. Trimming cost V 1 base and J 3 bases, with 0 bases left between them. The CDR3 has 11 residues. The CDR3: CASSPQETQYF. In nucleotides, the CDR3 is TGTGCCAGCTCACCACAAGAGACCCAGTACTTC.

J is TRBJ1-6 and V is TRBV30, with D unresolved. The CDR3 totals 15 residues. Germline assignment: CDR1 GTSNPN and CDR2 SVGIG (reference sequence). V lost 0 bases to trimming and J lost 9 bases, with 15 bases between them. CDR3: CAWSVLGGTPSPLHF. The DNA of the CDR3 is TGTGCCTGGAGTGTACTAGGTGGCACCCCTTCACCCCTCCACTTT. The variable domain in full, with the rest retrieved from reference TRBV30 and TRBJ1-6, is SQTIHQWPATLVQPVGSPLSLECTVEGTSNPNLYWYRQAAGRGLQLLFYSVGIGQISSEVPQNLSASRPQDRQFILSSKKLLLSDSGFYLCAWSVLGGTPSPLHFGNGTRLTVT.

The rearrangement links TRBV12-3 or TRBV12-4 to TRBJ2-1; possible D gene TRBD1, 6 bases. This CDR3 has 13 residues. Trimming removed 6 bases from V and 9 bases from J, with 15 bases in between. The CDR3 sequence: CASRYLRGSEQFF. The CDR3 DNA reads TGTGCCAGCAGGTATCTCAGGGGAAGTGAGCAGTTCTTC.